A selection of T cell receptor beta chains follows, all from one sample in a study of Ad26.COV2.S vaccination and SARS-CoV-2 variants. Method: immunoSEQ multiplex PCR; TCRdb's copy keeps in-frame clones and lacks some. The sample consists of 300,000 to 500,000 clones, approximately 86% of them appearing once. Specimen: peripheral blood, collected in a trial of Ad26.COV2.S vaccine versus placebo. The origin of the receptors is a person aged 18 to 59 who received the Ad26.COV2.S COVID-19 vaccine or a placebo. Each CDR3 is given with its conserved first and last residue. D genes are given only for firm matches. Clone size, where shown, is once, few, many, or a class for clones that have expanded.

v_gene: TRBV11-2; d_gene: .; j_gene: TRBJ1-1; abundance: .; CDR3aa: CASSLGASLHTEAFF; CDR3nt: TGTGCCAGCAGCTTAGGGGCTTCACTTCACACTGAAGCTTTCTTT
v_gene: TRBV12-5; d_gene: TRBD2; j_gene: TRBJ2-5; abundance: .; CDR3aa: CASGIGTSGAETQYF; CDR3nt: TGTGCTAGTGGTATCGGGACTAGCGGTGCGGAGACCCAGTACTTC
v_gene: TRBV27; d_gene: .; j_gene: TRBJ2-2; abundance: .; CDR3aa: CASSDQGGDNTGELFF; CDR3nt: TGTGCCAGCAGTGACCAAGGGGGGGATAACACCGGGGAGCTGTTTTTT
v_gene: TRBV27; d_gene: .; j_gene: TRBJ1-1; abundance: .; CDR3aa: CASSNRAGTEAFF; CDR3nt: TGTGCCAGCAGTAACAGGGCGGGCACTGAAGCTTTCTTT
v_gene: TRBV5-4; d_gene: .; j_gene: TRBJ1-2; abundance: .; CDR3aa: CASSLATGGRGYTF; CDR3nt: TGTGCCAGCAGCTTGGCAACGGGCGGAAGAGGCTACACCTTC
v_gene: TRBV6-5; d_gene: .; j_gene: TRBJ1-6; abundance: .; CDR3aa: CASSTGQIYSPLHF; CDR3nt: TGTGCCAGCAGCACCGGACAGATATATTCACCCCTCCACTTT
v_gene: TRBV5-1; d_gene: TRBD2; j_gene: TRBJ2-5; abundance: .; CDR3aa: CASSWGGGGQETQYF; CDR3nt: TGCGCCAGCAGCTGGGGGGGAGGAGGTCAAGAGACCCAGTACTTC
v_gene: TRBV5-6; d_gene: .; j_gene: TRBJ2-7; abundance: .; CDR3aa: CASSLADEQYF; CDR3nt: TGTGCCAGCAGCTTGGCGGACGAGCAGTACTTC
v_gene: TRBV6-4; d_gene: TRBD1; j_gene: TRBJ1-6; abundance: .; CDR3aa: CASSPKALGQGLSYNSPLHF; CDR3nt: TGTGCCAGCAGTCCCAAAGCCTTGGGACAGGGCCTGTCCTATAATTCACCCCTCCACTTT
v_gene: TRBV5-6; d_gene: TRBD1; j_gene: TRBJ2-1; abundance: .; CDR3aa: CASSDTLRTGRKRQFF; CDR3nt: TGTGCCAGCAGCGACACACTACGGACAGGACGTAAAAGGCAGTTCTTC
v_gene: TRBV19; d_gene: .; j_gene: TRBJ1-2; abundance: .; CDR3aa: CASSDPWREGYNYGYTF; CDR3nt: TGTGCCAGTAGTGACCCCTGGAGGGAGGGGTATAACTATGGCTACACCTTC
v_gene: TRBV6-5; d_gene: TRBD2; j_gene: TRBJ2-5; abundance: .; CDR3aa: CASRAGTRQETQYF; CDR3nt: TGTGCCAGCAGGGCCGGGACTAGACAAGAGACCCAGTACTTC
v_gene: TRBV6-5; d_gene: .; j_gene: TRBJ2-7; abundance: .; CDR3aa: CASQGSSYEQYF; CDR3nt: TGTGCCTCCCAGGGCAGTAGCTACGAGCAGTACTTC
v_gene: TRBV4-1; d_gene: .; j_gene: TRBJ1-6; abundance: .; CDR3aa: CASSQEGHNSPLHF; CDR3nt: TGCGCCAGCAGCCAAGAGGGCCATAATTCACCCCTCCACTTT
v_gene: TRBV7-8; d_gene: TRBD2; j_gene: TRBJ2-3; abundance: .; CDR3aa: CASSRGLAGGYFTDTQYF; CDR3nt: TGTGCCAGCAGCAGAGGACTAGCGGGGGGGTACTTCACAGATACGCAGTATTTT
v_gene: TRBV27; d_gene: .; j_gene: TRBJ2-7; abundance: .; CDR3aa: CASSAGTSYEQYF; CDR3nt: TGTGCCAGCAGTGCCGGGACAAGCTACGAGCAGTACTTC
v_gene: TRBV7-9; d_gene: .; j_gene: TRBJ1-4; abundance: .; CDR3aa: CASSRSGPLLATNEKLFF; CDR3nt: TGTGCCAGCAGCAGGAGCGGCCCCCTTCTTGCAACTAATGAAAAACTGTTTTTT
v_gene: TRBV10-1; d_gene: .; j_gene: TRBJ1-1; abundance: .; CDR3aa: CASSESGIFEAFF; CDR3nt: TGCGCCAGCAGTGAGTCAGGGATCTTTGAAGCTTTCTTT
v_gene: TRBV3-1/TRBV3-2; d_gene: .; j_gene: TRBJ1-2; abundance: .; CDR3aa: CASSQDPGTYGYTF; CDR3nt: TGTGCCAGCAGCCAAGATCCCGGGACCTATGGCTACACCTTC
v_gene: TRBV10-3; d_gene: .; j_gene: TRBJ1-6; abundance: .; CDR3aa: CAISESRNSPLHF; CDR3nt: TGTGCCATCAGTGAGTCTAGGAATTCACCCCTCCACTTT
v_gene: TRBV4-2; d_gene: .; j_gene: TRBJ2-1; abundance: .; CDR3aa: CASSQDRGGAGYNEQFF; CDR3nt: TGTGCCAGCAGCCAAGACCGAGGGGGAGCGGGGTACAATGAGCAGTTCTTC
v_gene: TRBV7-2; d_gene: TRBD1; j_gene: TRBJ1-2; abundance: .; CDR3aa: CASSSWEGTEIYTF; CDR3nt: TGTGCCAGCAGCTCCTGGGAGGGGACAGAGATCTACACCTTC
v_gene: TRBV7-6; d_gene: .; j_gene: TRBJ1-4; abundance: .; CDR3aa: CASSPGQHYRGSLFF; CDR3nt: TGTGCCAGCAGCCCAGGACAACACTATAGAGGGTCGCTGTTTTTT
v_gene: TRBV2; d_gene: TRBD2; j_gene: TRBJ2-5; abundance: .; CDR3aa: CASGLAGATGETQYF; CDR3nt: TGTGCCAGCGGACTAGCGGGGGCTACCGGAGAGACCCAGTACTTC
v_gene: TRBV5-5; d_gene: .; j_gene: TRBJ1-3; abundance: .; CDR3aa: CASSLYGGDSGNTIYF; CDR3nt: TGTGCCAGCAGCTTGTACGGGGGAGACTCTGGAAACACCATATATTTT
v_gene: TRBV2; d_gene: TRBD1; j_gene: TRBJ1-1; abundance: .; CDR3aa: CASSPGTVNTEAFF; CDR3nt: TGTGCCAGCAGTCCCGGGACAGTTAACACTGAAGCTTTCTTT
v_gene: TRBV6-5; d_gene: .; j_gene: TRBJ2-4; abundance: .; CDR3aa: CASSYGGGAENIQYF; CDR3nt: TGTGCCAGCAGTTACGGAGGGGGGGCGGAAAACATTCAGTACTTC
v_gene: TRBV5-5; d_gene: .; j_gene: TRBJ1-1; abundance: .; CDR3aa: CASSHPGEAFF; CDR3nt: TGTGCCAGCAGCCACCCGGGTGAAGCTTTCTTT
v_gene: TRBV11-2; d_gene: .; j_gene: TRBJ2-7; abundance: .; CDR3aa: CASSLRQNRGGEQYF; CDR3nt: TGTGCCAGCAGTCTTAGACAGAATCGAGGTGGGGAGCAGTACTTC
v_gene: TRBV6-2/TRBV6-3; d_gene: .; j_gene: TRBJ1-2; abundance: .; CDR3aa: CASSYLLEQGIGYGYTF; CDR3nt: TGTGCCAGCAGTTATTTGTTGGAACAGGGTATTGGCTATGGCTACACCTTC
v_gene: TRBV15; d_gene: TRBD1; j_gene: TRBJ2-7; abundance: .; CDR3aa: CATSRETGGTYEQYF; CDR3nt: TGTGCCACCAGCAGAGAGACAGGGGGAACCTACGAGCAGTACTTC
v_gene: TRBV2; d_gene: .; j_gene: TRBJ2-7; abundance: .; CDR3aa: CASKVEGGVYEQYF; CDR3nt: TGTGCCAGCAAAGTAGAGGGTGGCGTCTACGAGCAGTACTTC
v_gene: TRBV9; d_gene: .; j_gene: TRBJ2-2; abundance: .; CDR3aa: CASSVGATGELFF; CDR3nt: TGTGCCAGCAGCGTAGGGGCGACCGGGGAGCTGTTTTTT
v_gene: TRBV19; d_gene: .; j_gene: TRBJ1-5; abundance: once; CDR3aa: CASSTGQTGGRPQHF; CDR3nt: TGTGCCAGTAGTACCGGACAGACGGGTGGGCGGCCCCAGCATTTT
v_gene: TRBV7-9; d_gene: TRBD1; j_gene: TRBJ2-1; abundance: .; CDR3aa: CASSFTTDGTGDNNEQFF; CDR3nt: TGTGCCAGCAGCTTTACTACAGACGGGACAGGGGACAACAATGAGCAGTTCTTC
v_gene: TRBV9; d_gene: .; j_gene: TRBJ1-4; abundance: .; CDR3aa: CASSVEGGPREKLFF; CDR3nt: TGTGCCAGCAGCGTAGAGGGGGGCCCCCGTGAAAAACTGTTTTTT
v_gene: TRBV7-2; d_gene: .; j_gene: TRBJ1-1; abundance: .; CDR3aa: CASSSAANTEAFF; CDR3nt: TGTGCCAGCAGCTCGGCGGCGAACACTGAAGCTTTCTTT
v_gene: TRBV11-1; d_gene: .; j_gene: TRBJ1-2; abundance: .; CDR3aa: CASSLALGTGYTF; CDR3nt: TGTGCCAGCAGCTTAGCGTTGGGGACCGGCTACACCTTC
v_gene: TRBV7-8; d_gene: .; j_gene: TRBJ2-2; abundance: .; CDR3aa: CASSSTRVNTGELFF; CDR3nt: TGTGCCAGCAGCTCAACAAGGGTAAACACCGGGGAGCTGTTTTTT
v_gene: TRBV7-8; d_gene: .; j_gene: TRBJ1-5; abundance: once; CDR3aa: CASSPWGLLNQPQHF; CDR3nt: TGTGCCAGCAGCCCTTGGGGACTGTTAAATCAGCCCCAGCATTTT
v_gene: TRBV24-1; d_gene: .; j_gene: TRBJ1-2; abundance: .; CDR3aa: CATRQISYGYTF; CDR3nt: TGTGCCACCCGGCAGATTTCCTATGGCTACACCTTC
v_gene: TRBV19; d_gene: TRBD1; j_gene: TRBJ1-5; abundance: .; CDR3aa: CASTDGTVSQPQHF; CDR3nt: TGTGCCAGTACCGACGGGACAGTGAGTCAGCCCCAGCATTTT
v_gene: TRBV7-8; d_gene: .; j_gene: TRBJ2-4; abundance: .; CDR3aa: CASSLSTGKNIQYF; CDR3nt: TGTGCCAGCAGCTTATCTACTGGTAAAAACATTCAGTACTTC
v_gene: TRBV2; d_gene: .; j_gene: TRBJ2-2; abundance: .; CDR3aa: CASSVDRSPGELFF; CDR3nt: TGTGCCAGCAGTGTCGACAGGTCCCCCGGGGAGCTGTTTTTT
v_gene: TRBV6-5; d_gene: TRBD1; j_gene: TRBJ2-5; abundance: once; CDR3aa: CASSYSGGGETQYF; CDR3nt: TGTGCCAGCAGTTACTCAGGGGGCGGGGAGACCCAGTACTTC
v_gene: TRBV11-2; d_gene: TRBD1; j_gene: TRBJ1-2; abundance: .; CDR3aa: CASSSDRGQGYTF; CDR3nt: TGTGCCAGCAGCTCGGACAGGGGCCAAGGCTACACCTTC
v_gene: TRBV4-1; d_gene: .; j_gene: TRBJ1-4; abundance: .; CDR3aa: CASSQAKDGEKLFF; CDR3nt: TGCGCCAGCAGCCAAGCCAAGGATGGAGAAAAACTGTTTTTT
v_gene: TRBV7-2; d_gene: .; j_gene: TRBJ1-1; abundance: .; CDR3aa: CASSLAAQVTEAFF; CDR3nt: TGTGCCAGCAGCTTAGCGGCTCAAGTCACTGAAGCTTTCTTT
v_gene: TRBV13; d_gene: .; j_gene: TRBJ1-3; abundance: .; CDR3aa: CASSFTPADGNTIYF; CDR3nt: TGTGCCAGCAGCTTTACGCCAGCTGATGGAAACACCATATATTTT
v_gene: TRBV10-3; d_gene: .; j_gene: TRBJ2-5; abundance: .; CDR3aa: CAIAGAEETQYF; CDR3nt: TGTGCCATCGCTGGGGCGGAAGAGACCCAGTACTTC
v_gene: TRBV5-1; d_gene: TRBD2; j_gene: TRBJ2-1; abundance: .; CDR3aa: CASSLFGGGDHNEQFF; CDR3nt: TGCGCCAGCAGCTTGTTTGGTGGGGGGGACCACAATGAGCAGTTCTTC
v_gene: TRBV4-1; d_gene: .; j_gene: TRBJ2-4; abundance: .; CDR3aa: CASSQPVAKNIQYF; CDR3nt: TGCGCCAGCAGCCAGCCGGTAGCCAAAAACATTCAGTACTTC
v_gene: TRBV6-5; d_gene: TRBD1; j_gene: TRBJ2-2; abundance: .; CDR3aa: CASSYHGTGAGELFF; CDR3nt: TGTGCCAGCAGTTACCACGGGACAGGGGCCGGGGAGCTGTTTTTT
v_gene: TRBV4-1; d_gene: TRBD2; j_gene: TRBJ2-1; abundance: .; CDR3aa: CASSQLAGGMGEQFF; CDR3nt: TGCGCCAGCAGCCAGCTAGCGGGGGGGATGGGTGAGCAGTTCTTC
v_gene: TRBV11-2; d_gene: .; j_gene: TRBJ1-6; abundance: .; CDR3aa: CASSLGPGLSNSPLHF; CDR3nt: TGTGCCAGCAGCTTAGGACCCGGACTATCTAATTCACCCCTCCACTTT